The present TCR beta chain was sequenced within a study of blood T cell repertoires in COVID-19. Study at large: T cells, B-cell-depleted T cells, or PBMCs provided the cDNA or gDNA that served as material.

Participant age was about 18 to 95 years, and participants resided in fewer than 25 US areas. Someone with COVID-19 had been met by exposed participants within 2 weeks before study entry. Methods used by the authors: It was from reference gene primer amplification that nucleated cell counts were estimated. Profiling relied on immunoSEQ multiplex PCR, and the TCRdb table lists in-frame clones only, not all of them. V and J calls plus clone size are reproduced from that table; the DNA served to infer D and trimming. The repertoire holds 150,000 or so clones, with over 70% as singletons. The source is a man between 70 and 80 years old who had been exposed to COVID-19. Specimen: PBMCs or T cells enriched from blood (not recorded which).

CDR3 DNA: TGTGCCAGCAGTTACCGGGACAGGGGGTATCTCAACGAGCAGTACTTC. This codes for CASSYRDRGYLNEQYF. V and J are TRBV6-2 or TRBV6-3 and TRBJ2-7, with 11 bases matching TRBD1. With V trimmed by 2 bases and J by 5 bases, 8 bases remained unmatched. The CDR3 sequence is 16 residues long. Germline V lookup: CDR1 MNHEY, CDR2 SVGEGT.